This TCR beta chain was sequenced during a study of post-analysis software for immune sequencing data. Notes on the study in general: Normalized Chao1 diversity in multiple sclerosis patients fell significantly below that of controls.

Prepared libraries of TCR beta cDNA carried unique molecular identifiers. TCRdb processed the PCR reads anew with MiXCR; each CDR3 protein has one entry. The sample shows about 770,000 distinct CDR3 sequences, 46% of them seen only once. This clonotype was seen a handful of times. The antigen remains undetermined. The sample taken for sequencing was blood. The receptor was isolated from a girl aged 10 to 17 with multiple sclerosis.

The CDR3 region is CSAMVGRQETQYF. CDR3 nucleotide sequence: TGCAGTGCTATGGTGGGAAGGCAAGAGACCCAGTACTTC. The rearrangement joins TRBV20-1 to TRBJ2-5, with D unresolved. The CDR3 runs 13 residues. The V gene's germline CDR1 is DFQATT and CDR2 SNEGSKA (reference sequence). Trimming cost V 4 bases and J 2 bases, with 11 bases left between them.